This T cell receptor (beta chain) was identified during a study of blood T cells in healthy people across ages. Study information: Through template switching, about one barcoded beta molecule was captured per two T cells, as measured in model experiments.

Primers used in a second PCR of roughly 6 to 12 cycles were a sample-barcoded 5' primer and a J-beta primer mix. Every sample gave at least 2.5 million paired-end reads containing CDR3. TCRdb reprocessed the 5' RACE reads with MiXCR, giving one entry per CDR3 protein. The sample comprises about 380,000 distinct CDR3 sequences, 52% of which are singletons, and roughly 51% rests with the top ten. Germline CDR1 SQVTM, CDR2 ANQGSEA. This CDR3 contains 17 residues. Trimming cost V 0 bases and J 0 bases, with 15 bases left between them. Material for sequencing was blood. V and J are TRBV29-1 and TRBJ2-4, with TRBD1 as a possible D gene (6 bases). The sequence was obtained from a man aged 55 to 70 in good health. The CDR3 is CSVEDPGQKLAKNIQYF. CDR3 DNA: TGCAGCGTTGAAGACCCAGGACAGAAACTAGCCAAAAACATTCAGTACTTC.